This TCR beta chain was obtained from a study of shared clonotypes between healthy human individuals. Germline loops: CDR1 SNHLY, CDR2 FYNNEI. CDR3 size: 12 residues. V was clipped by 6 bases and J by 7 bases, with 13 bases between them. This clone was counted once. Libraries were prepared by immunoSEQ multiplex PCR; TCRdb keeps only in-frame clonotypes and omits some of them. This sample has 1,100,000 or so clones, with around 78% found just once. This receptor was taken from a man aged 18-30 years in good health. Some clones in this sample may be carry-over from other donors' samples. V usage is TRBV2 and J usage is TRBJ2-7; a possible D gene is TRBD1 (6 bases). Sequences were obtained from memory CD4+ T cells from PBMCs. Subset in this sample: CD45RA-negative fraction. Written as DNA, the CDR3 is TGTGCCAGCAGCTACTCAGGACAGGAGCAGTACTTC. The encoded protein is CASSYSGQEQYF.